A selection of T cell receptor beta chains follows, all from one sample in a study of control samples from healthy donors and cancer patients. Some clones are missing from TCRdb's copy, which holds only in-frame ones; the method was immunoSEQ multiplex PCR. The sample gives 140,000 or so clones, about nine tenths of which show up once; less than 5.5% is in the top ten. The sample taken for sequencing was blood. These receptors all come from a man aged 25 to 40 in good health. Both conserved end residues are part of each CDR3. A D gene is named only where the DNA matches it firmly. Clone size is stated in some rows and not others, as once, few, many or a class when expanded.

D	V	size	J	CDR3	DNA
TRBD2	TRBV14	once	TRBJ2-1	CASSQRPGLAGARGNEQFF	TGTGCCAGCAGCCAACGGCCGGGACTAGCGGGAGCAAGGGGAAATGAGCAGTTCTTC
NA	TRBV7-9	NA	TRBJ1-1	CASSPVMGGTEAFF	TGTGCCAGCAGCCCAGTCATGGGAGGCACTGAAGCTTTCTTT
NA	TRBV6-1	NA	TRBJ1-2	CASSETDRGYYGYTF	TGTGCCAGCAGTGAAACCGACAGAGGATACTATGGCTACACCTTC
NA	TRBV25-1	once	TRBJ2-2	CASSERGANTGELFF	TGTGCCAGCAGTGAACGTGGCGCGAACACCGGGGAGCTGTTTTTT
NA	TRBV29-1	NA	TRBJ1-2	CSVDWGTQYGYTF	TGCAGCGTTGACTGGGGGACACAGTATGGCTACACCTTC
NA	TRBV6-2/TRBV6-3	NA	TRBJ1-5	CASSPHRGNSNQPQHF	TGTGCCAGCAGTCCCCATCGCGGGAATAGCAATCAGCCCCAGCATTTT
TRBD1	TRBV2	NA	TRBJ2-7	CASSDDRVGAYEQYF	TGTGCCAGCAGTGACGACAGGGTCGGGGCGTACGAGCAGTACTTC
NA	TRBV14	NA	TRBJ1-2	CASSQVANYGYTF	TGTGCCAGCAGCCAAGTGGCTAACTATGGCTACACCTTC
NA	TRBV9	NA	TRBJ1-4	CAQGTPTNEKLFF	TGTGCACAGGGAACTCCAACTAATGAAAAACTGTTTTTT
TRBD1	TRBV24-1	NA	TRBJ2-2	CATSEHGQGRPGELFF	TGTGCCACCAGTGAGCACGGACAGGGTCGCCCCGGGGAGCTGTTTTTT
NA	TRBV7-9	NA	TRBJ2-1	CASSLSTGLSYNEQFF	TGTGCCAGCAGCTTATCGACGGGACTCTCCTACAATGAGCAGTTCTTC
NA	TRBV7-9	NA	TRBJ2-1	CAVISGYSYNEQFF	TGTGCCGTTATTTCGGGGTACTCCTACAATGAGCAGTTCTTC
NA	TRBV3-1/TRBV3-2	few	TRBJ1-4	CASSPRPEKLFF	TGTGCCAGCAGCCCCCGGCCGGAAAAACTGTTTTTT
TRBD2	TRBV7-7	NA	TRBJ2-7	CASSLAAGRSYEQYF	TGTGCCAGCAGCTTAGCCGCCGGGAGGTCCTACGAGCAGTACTTC
TRBD1	TRBV18	NA	TRBJ1-6	CASSPNRGPDSPLHF	TGTGCCAGCTCACCGAACAGGGGGCCGGATTCACCCCTCCACTTT
NA	TRBV24-1	NA	TRBJ2-1	CATSDPGRPFNEQFF	TGTGCCACCAGTGACCCAGGTCGTCCGTTTAATGAGCAGTTCTTC
NA	TRBV27	NA	TRBJ1-2	CASSLRTGPNYGYTF	TGTGCCAGCAGTTTAAGAACAGGACCTAACTATGGCTACACCTTC
NA	TRBV7-8	once	TRBJ1-3	CASSSKGPGNTIYF	TGTGCCAGCAGCTCCAAGGGGCCAGGAAACACCATATATTTT
NA	TRBV15	NA	TRBJ1-5	CATSSGNQPQHF	TGTGCCACCAGCAGTGGCAATCAGCCCCAGCATTTT
NA	TRBV5-6	NA	TRBJ2-2	CASSYGTTGELFF	TGTGCCAGCAGCTACGGTACAACCGGGGAGCTGTTTTTT
NA	TRBV3-1/TRBV3-2	NA	TRBJ1-2	CASSQDWGQGNYGYTF	TGTGCCAGCAGCCAAGATTGGGGCCAGGGAAATTATGGCTACACCTTC
TRBD2	TRBV27	NA	TRBJ2-7	CASSSTSGLYEQYF	TGTGCCAGCAGTTCGACTAGCGGACTATACGAGCAGTACTTC
NA	TRBV5-1	once	TRBJ2-1	CASSLVRQTYNEQFF	TGCGCCAGCAGCTTGGTTCGGCAAACCTACAATGAGCAGTTCTTC
NA	TRBV19	NA	TRBJ2-3	CATSAPEDTQYF	TGTGCCACGTCCGCCCCCGAAGATACGCAGTATTTT